This record concerns one T cell receptor beta chain sequence. These data come from a study of blood T cell repertoires in COVID-19. Study in general: The United States, Italy and Spain supplied acute and convalescent COVID-19 samples. The analysed material was cDNA or gDNA that came from T cells, B-cell-depleted T cells, or PBMCs.

How the authors handled the data: Reference gene primers were amplified, and this amplification served to estimate nucleated cell counts. Sequencing was performed with immunoSEQ multiplex PCR; in TCRdb, only in-frame clones are kept and a portion is missing. D and trimming were read from the DNA, whereas the V and J calls and clone size are those reported in that table. The table includes more than 100,000 clones, approximately 90% detected once. Germline V gene lookup returns CDR1 SGHRS and CDR2 YFSETQ. This CDR3 has 17 amino acids. The V gene end was trimmed by 2 bases and the J gene end by 4 bases; junction bases not matched to a gene: 9.

The source is a woman of 80 years or more in a cohort sampled during active COVID-19. V and J are TRBV5-1 and TRBJ2-3, with 11 bases aligning to TRBD2. Sample: peripheral blood. This CDR3 reads CASSFELAGAASDTQYF. The CDR3, as DNA: TGCGCCAGCAGCTTCGAACTAGCGGGAGCGGCCTCAGATACGCAGTATTTT.